This T cell receptor beta chain was recorded in a study of shared clonotypes between healthy human individuals. TCRdb keeps only in-frame clones here, not all; method: immunoSEQ multiplex PCR. This table has about 680,000 clones, about 80% appearing once. CDR3 size: 16 residues. Per the germline V gene, CDR1 is SGHDN and CDR2 is FVKESK. V lost 1 base to trimming and J lost 2 bases; unmatched junction nucleotides: 7. This clone appeared a single time. The sequence derives from a woman aged 25 to 39 in good health. Sample: memory CD4+ T cells sorted from blood. Subset meaning: CD45RA-negative fraction. The rearrangement uses TRBV14 and TRBJ2-5; TRBD1 matches 7 bases. CDR3 amino acids: CASSQVGRGSQETQYF. The CDR3 bases are TGTGCCAGCAGCCAAGTCGGCAGGGGGAGTCAAGAGACCCAGTACTTC.